This entry describes one TCR beta chain. A far larger clone lies a single base away; this is likely a read error. These data come from a study of low-dose radiotherapy and immunotherapy resistance in tumors. In the study overall: Cohort 2 was treated with 1 Gy per fraction every two weeks, amounting to 13 Gy across 26 weeks. Intravenous cyclophosphamide 200 mg/m2 was given every two weeks, one day before radiation and immunotherapy. A daily 300 mg dose of oral aspirin was taken by patients for four cycles from cycle 1 day 1.

Trimming removed 7 bases from V and 1 base from J; junction bases left unmatched: 10. Germline V CDR1 and CDR2: PRHDT, FYEKMQ (reference sequence). The CDR3 runs to 16 residues. Alpha and beta chains were covered, as first-strand cDNA relied on TRAV- and TRBV-specific primers. Amplification, which lasted around 20 PCR cycles, used a constant-region primer and V-primer adapter to amplify TCRs. TCRdb re-called the reads through MiXCR, storing one row per CDR3 protein. Of 75,000 to 95,000 distinct CDR3 sequences listed, 15% to 20% are singletons. As for time point: before trial treatment. Eligibility criteria specified advanced solid malignancies devoid of tumor-infiltrating lymphocytes.

The rearrangement links TRBV13 to TRBJ2-3; 8 bases are a match to TRBD2. The receptor's source is a male donor with prostate cancer. This specimen was PBMCs, taken before treatment. In DNA, the CDR3 is TGTGCCAGCATATACCCAAGCGGGAGAGGCACAGATACGCAGTATTTT. Its translation is CASIYPSGRGTDTQYF.